The source of this T cell receptor (beta chain) is a study of shared clonotypes between healthy human individuals (TCRdb year 2020). About the investigation overall: The cohort included three men and a couple of women between 18 and 49 years of age. To estimate repertoire size and how much clonotypes are shared between individuals, the study performed deep sequencing of blood TCR repertoires from about five healthy adults. For each donor, three plates each were used for CD4 naive and CD4 memory, two plates were used for CD8 naive, and one plate was used for CD8 memory. Libraries were prepared and TCR repertoires were sequenced by different laboratories using diverse techniques, in order to increase sequencing depth and limit assay-specific biases. Leukapheresis yielded between about 0.85 and 9.5 billion PBMCs per donor.

On this clone: The specificity of this receptor is unknown. Per-base qualities were not stored, and no clone one base away is much larger.

CDR1 and CDR2, per the germline V gene, are SGHTS and YDEGEE. The V and J ends are trimmed by 1 base and 2 bases, leaving 12 bases between them. CDR3 length: 15 amino acids, cysteine to phenylalanine. The sequence is cut down to CDR3 DNA, 45 bases in frame from base 1. Donors were healthy HIV-negative adults with no recently reported acute infections or vaccinations. Every donor was a Caucasian adult living in Nashville, Tennessee, USA. CD4+ T cells were enriched by magnetic negative selection; naive cells were then positively selected on CD45RA, and the negative fraction formed the memory subset. After blood collection by leukapheresis, PBMCs were isolated using Ficoll-Histopaque density gradient centrifugation and then cryopreserved in the vapor phase of liquid nitrogen. Analytical flow cytometry was used to check the purity and quantity of each magnetically sorted T cell population. Genomic DNA was isolated from every sorted fraction and measured by UV absorbance on a Nanodrop 2000c.

TCR CDR3 regions were amplified from genomic DNA by multiplex PCR using the deep immunoSEQ assay. For each cell subset, the extracted genomic DNA was distributed evenly across all wells of several immunoSEQ 96-well plates, and each plate served as one replicate. For sorted subsets, about 200 ng genomic DNA, equal to 30,000 to 35,000 T cell genomes, was loaded into each replicate PCR. Purified libraries were quantified with a Qubit 3.0 fluorometer, sized on a Bioanalyzer 2100, and re-quantified with the KAPA Library Quantification kit. Every immunoSEQ 96-well plate was sequenced on a separate single-read 150-cycle Illumina NextSeq 550 flow cell. As for the authors' bioinformatics: The immunoSEQ output contained only junctional sequences without quality scores, so filtering could not match that applied to full-length reads. To assign V/J genes and CDR3, sequences were annotated against IMGT germline references using PyIR, a Python wrapper for IgBLAST v1.9. Any read was removed if the V/J assignment was weak (E-value above 1e-6), the CDR3 was missing, or the read contained stop codons, out-of-frame junctions, or ambiguous translated residues. A V3J clonotype was defined by an identical inferred V gene, J gene, and CDR3 amino acid sequence. To compute the percentage overlap between repertoires, the number of shared unique clonotypes was divided by the size of the smaller repertoire. Three approaches were used to assess repertoire richness: RTK rarefaction, the Chao1 estimator, and Recon v2.1 estimates of unobserved clonotypes. Generation probabilities were computed with OLGA for all TCRbeta clonotypes obtained by the gDNA method from several donors. TCRdb retrieved this table from immuneACCESS and kept in-frame rearrangements only. Not all clones are present; in checked studies, unresolved V genes account for under half, and no reason is known for the remainder. V, J and clone size derive from that table, while D and trimming were established from the DNA sequence. The sample yields millions of clones; roughly 96% were counted once. The top ten clonotypes cover 0.1% to 0.15% of the sample.

The research as a whole found: Because the study included only a small number of donors, the genetic and exposure-history diversity represented was limited. Compared with non-shared clonotypes, clonotypes shared by all four sorted-subset donors had higher generation probabilities. Based on pairwise subsampling, the degree of clonotype sharing among donors was expected to be affected by sequencing depth. Estimated clonotype richness was generally larger for naive than for memory subsets. Rarefaction of sorted-subset datasets indicated incomplete sequencing despite the large sequencing depth. Sampling was restricted to blood, and TCR repertoires in tissue are likely to differ from TCR repertoires in blood. Approximately 5% of naive CD4, 3.5% of naive CD8, about 2.4% of memory CD4, and over 0.35% of memory CD8 clonotypes were shared across a few donors.

The receptor's source is a man younger than 35 in good health. This receptor chain uses TRBV5-8 and TRBJ2-5, with no confident D gene call. The sequenced material came from naive CD4+ T cells sorted from blood. According to the study, the label for this sample's cell subset or site signals: CD45RA+ positively selected. The nucleotides read TGTGCCAGCAGCTTGCGGCGGATAGAACAAGAGACCCAGTACTTC. Translated, it gives CASSLRRIEQETQYF.